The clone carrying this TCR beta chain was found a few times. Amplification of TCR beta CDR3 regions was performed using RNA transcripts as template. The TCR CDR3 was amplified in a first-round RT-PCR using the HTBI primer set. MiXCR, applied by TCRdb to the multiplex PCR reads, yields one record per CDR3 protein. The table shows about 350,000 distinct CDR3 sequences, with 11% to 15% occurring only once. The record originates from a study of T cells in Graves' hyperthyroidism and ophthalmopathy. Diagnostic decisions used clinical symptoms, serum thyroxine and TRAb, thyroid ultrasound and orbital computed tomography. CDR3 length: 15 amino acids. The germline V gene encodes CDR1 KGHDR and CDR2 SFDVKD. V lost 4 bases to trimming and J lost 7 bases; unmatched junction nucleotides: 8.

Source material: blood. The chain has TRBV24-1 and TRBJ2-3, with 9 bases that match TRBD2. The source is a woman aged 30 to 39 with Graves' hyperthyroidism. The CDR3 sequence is CATSDDSGSSNTQYF. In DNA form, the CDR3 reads TGTGCCACCAGTGACGATAGCGGGAGTTCAAATACGCAGTATTTT.